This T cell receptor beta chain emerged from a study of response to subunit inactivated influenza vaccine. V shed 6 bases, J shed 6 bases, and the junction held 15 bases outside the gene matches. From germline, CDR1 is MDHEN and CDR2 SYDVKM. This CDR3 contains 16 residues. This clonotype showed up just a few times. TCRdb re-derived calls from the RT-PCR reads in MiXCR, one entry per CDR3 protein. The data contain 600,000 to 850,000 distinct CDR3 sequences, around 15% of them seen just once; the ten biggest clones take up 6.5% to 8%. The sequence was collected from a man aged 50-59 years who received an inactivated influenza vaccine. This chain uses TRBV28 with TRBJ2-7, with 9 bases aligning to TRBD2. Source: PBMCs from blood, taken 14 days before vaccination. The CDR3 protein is CASSRRGSAGGSEQYF. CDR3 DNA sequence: TGTGCCAGCAGCCGACGGGGGTCAGCGGGAGGAAGCGAGCAGTACTTC.